This T cell receptor beta chain comes out of a study of cytomegalovirus exposure and HLA in healthy donors. Points from the study as a whole: Associated with cytomegalovirus, according to the listing, were 150 to 200 TCR beta chains.

With 60 Vbeta and 13 Jbeta primers, the PCR was carried out. Method: immunoSEQ multiplex PCR; TCRdb's copy keeps in-frame clones and lacks some. The repertoire holds 250,000 to 350,000 clones, with about nine tenths as singletons. Unmatched junction bases numbered 2, after V lost 1 base and J lost 0 bases. Germline values: CDR1 MDHEN, CDR2 SYDVKM. This CDR3 is built from 17 residues. As concerns this clone: Its antigen remains unknown.

This TCR was recovered from a man aged 35 to 55 in good health and CMV-seropositive. What was sequenced was PBMCs. The V and J genes are TRBV28 and TRBJ2-1; 11 bases match TRBD2. The CDR3 DNA reads as TGTGCCAGCAGTTTATCAACTAGCGGGAGCTCCTACAATGAGCAGTTCTTC. Amino acid sequence: CASSLSTSGSSYNEQFF.